Listed below are T cell receptor beta chains from one sample, sequenced in a study of memory CD4+ T cells and cytomegalovirus serostatus. Libraries were prepared by immunoSEQ multiplex PCR; TCRdb keeps only in-frame clonotypes and omits some of them. Of tens of thousands of clones listed, about 80% are singletons. Sequenced input: memory CD4+ T cells from blood. Every receptor here comes from an adult in good health and CMV-seropositive. Both conserved end residues are part of each CDR3. The D gene is left open where the match is weak. Not all rows give a size; the values are once, few, many and, for expanded clones, a class.

j_gene | abundance | v_gene | d_gene | CDR3nt | CDR3aa
TRBJ2-5 | once | TRBV7-9 | TRBD1 | TGTGCCAGCAGCTTGGCCGGGACAGCCCAAGAGACCCAGTACTTC | CASSLAGTAQETQYF
TRBJ1-4 | NA | TRBV15 | NA | TGTGCCACCAGCAGAGATGCGGGCGAAAAACTGTTTTTT | CATSRDAGEKLFF
TRBJ2-1 | NA | TRBV4-3 | NA | TGCGCCAGCAGCAGTTATTACTCGAGCTCCTACAATGAGCAGTTCTTC | CASSSYYSSSYNEQFF
TRBJ2-2 | NA | TRBV27 | NA | TGTGCCAGCAGTCCTCAGGAGCCCACCGGGGAGCTGTTTTTT | CASSPQEPTGELFF
TRBJ1-2 | NA | TRBV30 | NA | TGTGCCGGATCCCAGGAAGCTAACTATGGCTACACCTTC | CAGSQEANYGYTF
TRBJ1-4 | NA | TRBV28 | NA | TGTGCCAGCGAAGGGCTGGGGGAAAAACTGTTTTTT | CASEGLGEKLFF
TRBJ2-2 | NA | TRBV7-2 | NA | TGTGCCAGCAGCTTATCGCGGCAGGTGCCCGGGGAGCTGTTTTTT | CASSLSRQVPGELFF
TRBJ2-1 | NA | TRBV10-3 | TRBD2 | TGTGCCATCAGTGCGAAGGCGGGAGGGCCTAATGAGCAGTTCTTC | CAISAKAGGPNEQFF
TRBJ1-2 | NA | TRBV7-2 | TRBD1 | TGTGCCAGCAGCACCGTAGACAGGGTGGGTGGCTACACCTTC | CASSTVDRVGGYTF
TRBJ1-1 | NA | TRBV29-1 | NA | TGCAGCGCCAGAAAAGACGACACTGAAGCTTTCTTT | CSARKDDTEAFF
TRBJ2-3 | NA | TRBV7-2 | NA | TGTGCCAGCAGCTTAGGGGATTGGGGGTTCGGAGATACGCAGTATTTT | CASSLGDWGFGDTQYF
TRBJ1-2 | once | TRBV2 | NA | TGTGCCAGCAGTTCAAGTCTCGATGGCTACACCTTC | CASSSSLDGYTF
TRBJ2-1 | NA | TRBV7-2 | NA | TGTGCCAGCAGCTTACGAGGGGAGCAGTTCTTC | CASSLRGEQFF
TRBJ1-4 | NA | TRBV5-6 | NA | TGTGCCAGCAGCTTGTGGCGGGCTGAAAAACTGTTTTTT | CASSLWRAEKLFF
TRBJ2-3 | NA | TRBV7-7 | NA | TGTGCCAGCACCGAGGGGCCCGGCGGGAGCACAGATACGCAGTATTTT | CASTEGPGGSTDTQYF
TRBJ2-3 | NA | TRBV7-9 | TRBD2 | TGTGCCACCGTACGACTAGCTAGCACAGATACGCAGTATTTT | CATVRLASTDTQYF
TRBJ2-3 | NA | TRBV6-1 | NA | TGTGCCAGCAGTGAAGGGGGAGGGCAGGGGTACACAGATACGCAGTATTTT | CASSEGGGQGYTDTQYF
TRBJ1-2 | NA | TRBV6-1 | NA | TGTGCCAGCAGTGAAGGAGGTCCAGTAGCCTATGGCTACACCTTC | CASSEGGPVAYGYTF
TRBJ1-1 | NA | TRBV18 | NA | TGTGCCAGCTCAGCGACGGTGAACACTGAAGCTTTCTTT | CASSATVNTEAFF
TRBJ2-3 | NA | TRBV10-3 | TRBD1 | TGTGCCATCAAGGGGGCTTATTCTATAGATACGCAGTATTTT | CAIKGAYSIDTQYF
TRBJ2-1 | NA | TRBV25-1 | NA | TGTGCCAGCATTGGAAACGGGAGAGGTATGAATGAGCAGTTCTTC | CASIGNGRGMNEQFF
TRBJ2-3 | NA | TRBV5-4 | TRBD1 | TGTGCCAGCAGCTCTAGGACAGGGCGTAGCACAGATACGCAGTATTTT | CASSSRTGRSTDTQYF
TRBJ2-3 | NA | TRBV29-1 | TRBD2 | TGCAGCGTTCGCCCACTAGCGGAGGGAGATACGCAGTATTTT | CSVRPLAEGDTQYF
TRBJ2-3 | NA | TRBV5-1 | NA | TGCGCCAGCTCCCGCAGCACAGATACGCAGTATTTT | CASSRSTDTQYF
TRBJ1-1 | NA | TRBV29-1 | NA | TGCAGCGCCACTAGGTTAGGGGGAGAAGCTTTCTTT | CSATRLGGEAFF
TRBJ2-5 | NA | TRBV6-6 | NA | TGTGCCAGCAGTTACGTGGGGCGCGAGACCCAGTACTTC | CASSYVGRETQYF
TRBJ2-7 | NA | TRBV6-1 | NA | TGTGCCAGCAGTGAATTTGGACTCCCCTACGAGCAGTACTTC | CASSEFGLPYEQYF
TRBJ2-2 | NA | TRBV7-3 | TRBD2 | TGTGCCAGCAGCTCACCACAGACGACTAGCGGGAACACCGGGGAGCTGTTTTTT | CASSSPQTTSGNTGELFF
TRBJ1-1 | few | TRBV19 | NA | TGTGCCAGTAACGCGGGGCTGAACACTGAAGCTTTCTTT | CASNAGLNTEAFF
TRBJ1-2 | NA | TRBV14 | TRBD1 | TGTGCCAGCAGCGCCCGGGACAGCATAAACTATGGCTACACCTTC | CASSARDSINYGYTF
TRBJ1-4 | NA | TRBV9 | NA | TGTGCCAGCGCGGGGGGAGACAGGCGCCTTAATGAAAAACTGTTTTTT | CASAGGDRRLNEKLFF
TRBJ2-3 | NA | TRBV7-6 | NA | TGTGCCAGCAGCCCCGGACTAGATACGCAGTATTTT | CASSPGLDTQYF
TRBJ2-1 | NA | TRBV5-4 | NA | TGTGCCAGCAGCTTGGTCGGGAGTCGCAATGAGCAGTTCTTC | CASSLVGSRNEQFF
TRBJ2-4 | NA | TRBV15 | TRBD1 | TGTGCCACCAGCCTCAATCGCGGGACAGGGAGGCTAAACATTCAGTACTTC | CATSLNRGTGRLNIQYF
TRBJ1-2 | NA | TRBV28 | NA | TGTGCCAGCAGTTCCCTTACGGGGGGCAGCCTCTATGGCTACACCTTC | CASSSLTGGSLYGYTF
TRBJ2-5 | once | TRBV28 | NA | TGTGCCAGCAGACCCCTAGACAGTCCCCAAGAGACCCAGTACTTC | CASRPLDSPQETQYF
TRBJ2-5 | NA | TRBV5-6 | NA | TGTGCCAGCAGCCATAGAGGCGGGGTCCAAGAGACCCAGTACTTC | CASSHRGGVQETQYF
TRBJ2-2 | NA | TRBV5-1 | NA | TGCGCCAGCAGCTTAAGGTCCCAATCGAACACCGGGGAGCTGTTTTTT | CASSLRSQSNTGELFF
TRBJ1-2 | once | TRBV2 | NA | TGTGCCAGCAGACAAGGGGACCTAACAAGGGATGGCTACACCTTC | CASRQGDLTRDGYTF
TRBJ1-3 | NA | TRBV5-6 | NA | TGTGCCAGCAGCTTGGAAACATCGGGGAGGGACACCATATATTTT | CASSLETSGRDTIYF
TRBJ2-3 | NA | TRBV29-1 | TRBD2 | TGCAGCGCCAGTGTTAGGGTAGCGGGAAGTGATCGTACGCAGTATTTT | CSASVRVAGSDRTQYF
TRBJ2-5 | few | TRBV5-4 | NA | TGTGCCAGCAGCCACAGGGCTAAGAGGGGGGAGACCCAGTACTTC | CASSHRAKRGETQYF
TRBJ1-4 | NA | TRBV9 | TRBD1 | TGTGCCAGCAGCGTACGTGGAGGGGGCTTACTTGAAAAACTGTTTTTT | CASSVRGGGLLEKLFF
TRBJ1-2 | NA | TRBV18 | NA | TGTGCCAGCTCACCATCCGAGAATAACTATGGCTACACCTTC | CASSPSENNYGYTF
TRBJ2-1 | NA | TRBV11-2 | TRBD2 | TGTGCCAGCAGCTTAGAGCTAGCGGGAGTGACTAATGAGCAGTTCTTC | CASSLELAGVTNEQFF
TRBJ2-5 | NA | TRBV28 | TRBD2 | TGTGCCAGCAGTCCTAGCGGGAGGAGAGAAGAGACCCAGTACTTC | CASSPSGRREETQYF
TRBJ1-1 | NA | TRBV19 | NA | TGTGCCAGTAGTCGGATAGGGGACGACACTGAAGCTTTCTTT | CASSRIGDDTEAFF
TRBJ2-2 | NA | TRBV9 | NA | TGTGCCAGCAGCCCCCGATCCCCTCAGAACACCGGGGAGCTGTTTTTT | CASSPRSPQNTGELFF
TRBJ2-1 | once | TRBV5-1 | TRBD2 | TGCGCCAGCAGTCCGACCTTGCGGGAGGGCCTTAGTGAGCAGTTCTTC | CASSPTLREGLSEQFF
TRBJ2-5 | once | TRBV7-9 | NA | TGTGCCAGCAGCTTAGAGAATGTCTTGGCCCTCACAACGTACTTC | CASSLENVLALTTYF
TRBJ1-1 | once | TRBV28 | TRBD1 | TGTGCCAGCAGTTCCCCGACAGGGAATACTCAAAATGAAGCTTTCTTT | CASSSPTGNTQNEAFF
TRBJ1-2 | NA | TRBV10-3 | NA | TGTGCCATGAGTGGACGGGTTAACTATGGCTACACCTTC | CAMSGRVNYGYTF
TRBJ2-2 | NA | TRBV7-9 | TRBD2 | TGTGCCAGCAGCTTAGGCTCGGGAGGCCGGTTAGGCACCGGGGAGCTGTTTTTT | CASSLGSGGRLGTGELFF
TRBJ2-1 | few | TRBV6-6 | TRBD1 | TGTGCCAGCAGTCGAGGACAGGGCGGAAATGAGCAGTTCTTC | CASSRGQGGNEQFF
TRBJ2-5 | medium-sized | TRBV7-2 | TRBD2 | TGTGCCAGCAGCATCGTAGCGGGGATCCAAGAGACCCAGTACTTC | CASSIVAGIQETQYF
TRBJ2-7 | NA | TRBV28 | NA | TGTGCCAGCAGTTCCCTCCAAGAATTACGAGTAGACTTC | CASSSLQELRVDF
TRBJ2-5 | NA | TRBV7-9 | TRBD1 | TGTGCCAGCAGCTGGAGACAGGGGCAAGGCGAGCAAGAGACCCAGTACTTC | CASSWRQGQGEQETQYF
TRBJ2-3 | NA | TRBV5-6 | TRBD2 | TGTGCCAGCAGCCCTCGGGGGGTTCGAAGCACAGATACGCAGTATTTT | CASSPRGVRSTDTQYF
TRBJ1-4 | NA | TRBV6-1 | NA | TGTGCCAGCAGTGGATCTGCAACTAATGAAAAACTGTTTTTT | CASSGSATNEKLFF